This T cell receptor beta chain is drawn from a study of T-cell memory formation after mild COVID-19. Study outcomes and limitations: Clones contracting over day 15 to 85 were CD4/CD8 balanced, with later expanders leaning CD4+. CD4+ clones that contracted lay mainly in CM and EM; CD8+ ones lay in EMRA. Cross-reactive memory seemingly joined, as some responding clones were found in pre-infection memory.

Each CDR3 protein gets one entry after TCRdb re-called the 5' RACE reads with MiXCR. Of hundreds of thousands of distinct CDR3 sequences in the sample, 25% to 30% are singletons; the top ten hold about 13%. V dropped 5 bases and J dropped 3; count of bases not matched to a gene: 5. The CDR3 totals 15 residues. Germline V lookup: CDR1 SGHTA, CDR2 FQGNSA. Concerning this clonotype itself: What it binds is not known.

V usage is TRBV7-2 and J usage is TRBJ2-2; 8 nucleotides align to TRBD1. Sequences were obtained from PBMCs or a T cell subset sorted from them (not recorded which). The sequence was collected from an adult woman who had mild COVID-19 (a few samples of this study predate the infection). Cell type and time point are not known. The CDR3 DNA reads TGTGCCAGCAGCCCAGGGACAGGCTACACCGGGGAGCTGTTTTTT. Translating gives CASSPGTGYTGELFF.